A selection of T cell receptor beta chains follows, all from one sample in a study of blood T cell repertoires in COVID-19. Using immunoSEQ multiplex PCR, the repertoire was profiled, and TCRdb retains in-frame clones only, with some absent. The data hold some 120,000 clones, with under 95% observed a single time. Specimen: peripheral blood. Source of these receptors: a man aged 50-60 years with active COVID-19. CDR3s include the opening cysteine and the closing phenylalanine or tryptophan. The D gene is left open where the match is weak. Rows may omit the clone size; those that give it use once, few, many or a size class.

D	V	J	size	CDR3	DNA
.	TRBV29-1	TRBJ1-1	.	CSGVDGGLNTEAFF	TGCAGCGGGGTGGACGGGGGACTGAACACTGAAGCTTTCTTT
TRBD1	TRBV7-9	TRBJ1-6	.	CASSLGQGFYNSPLHF	TGTGCCAGCAGCTTAGGACAGGGGTTCTATAATTCACCCCTCCACTTT
.	TRBV2	TRBJ1-1	.	CASSDEADTEAFF	TGTGCCAGCAGTGATGAGGCGGACACTGAAGCTTTCTTT
.	TRBV28	TRBJ1-1	.	CASSSYQPTPSRAFF	TGTGCCAGCAGTTCCTATCAGCCAACCCCTAGTAGGGCTTTCTTT
TRBD1	TRBV30	TRBJ2-5	.	CAWEQGVETQYF	TGTGCCTGGGAACAGGGGGTTGAGACCCAGTACTTC
TRBD1	TRBV5-1	TRBJ1-1	.	CASSSDRPLLSEAFF	TGCGCCAGCAGCTCGGACAGGCCTTTATTGTCTGAAGCTTTCTTT
.	TRBV6-5	TRBJ2-7	once	CASSWRGEAISEQYF	TGTGCCAGCAGTTGGCGGGGCGAAGCAATCAGCGAGCAGTACTTC
TRBD1	TRBV4-2	TRBJ1-1	.	CASSLGTGYTEAFF	TGTGCCAGCAGCCTTGGGACAGGGTATACTGAAGCTTTCTTT
.	TRBV15	TRBJ2-7	.	CATSRGPGLSYEQYF	TGTGCCACCAGCAGAGGCCCGGGGTTGAGCTACGAGCAGTACTTC
.	TRBV12-3/TRBV12-4	TRBJ2-3	.	CASARGDTQYF	TGTGCCAGCGCCCGGGGAGATACGCAGTATTTT
TRBD2	TRBV27	TRBJ2-1	.	CASSLSGLARFNEQFF	TGTGCCAGCAGTTTATCGGGACTAGCGAGGTTTAATGAGCAGTTCTTC
TRBD2	TRBV15	TRBJ2-3	.	CATSRAVASSGFLTDTQYF	TGTGCCACCAGCAGAGCCGTGGCGTCTAGCGGGTTTCTCACAGATACGCAGTATTTT
.	TRBV19	TRBJ2-2	.	CASSDPRGITNTGELFF	TGTGCCAGTAGTGACCCCAGGGGTATCACGAACACCGGGGAGCTGTTTTTT
.	TRBV18	TRBJ2-5	.	CASSPTGFRETQYF	TGTGCCAGCTCACCCACGGGGTTTCGGGAGACCCAGTACTTC
TRBD2	TRBV18	TRBJ2-3	once	CASSRQGLGTDTQYF	TGTGCCAGCTCCCGCCAGGGACTAGGCACAGATACGCAGTATTTT
.	TRBV19	TRBJ1-1	.	CASSPQEGTEAFF	TGTGCCAGTAGTCCCCAGGAGGGCACTGAAGCTTTCTTT
.	TRBV9	TRBJ1-4	.	CASSESPVIEKLFF	TGTGCCAGCAGCGAGTCCCCGGTAATTGAAAAACTGTTTTTT
TRBD1	TRBV7-3	TRBJ2-7	.	CASSAGTGGEQYF	TGTGCCAGCAGCGCCGGGACAGGAGGAGAGCAGTACTTC
.	TRBV7-8	TRBJ1-3	.	CASRQTASGNTIYF	TGTGCCAGCAGGCAGACAGCCTCTGGAAACACCATATATTTT
.	TRBV10-3	TRBJ2-7	.	CATRLWQSYEQYF	TGTGCCACTCGTCTCTGGCAGTCCTACGAGCAGTACTTC
TRBD2	TRBV6-5	TRBJ2-5	.	CASSLSGLAGGSQYF	TGTGCCAGCAGCCTCTCCGGACTAGCGGGAGGCTCCCAGTACTTC
TRBD2	TRBV14	TRBJ2-1	.	CASSNRQGTSGRAYNEQFF	TGTGCCAGCAGCAATAGACAGGGTACTAGCGGGAGAGCCTACAATGAGCAGTTCTTC
TRBD1	TRBV6-5	TRBJ1-1	.	CASRDRVRTTEAFF	TGTGCCAGCAGGGACAGGGTACGAACAACTGAAGCTTTCTTT
TRBD1	TRBV10-3	TRBJ2-6	.	CAISEFHRDRSSSWGANVLTF	TGTGCCATCAGTGAGTTCCACCGGGACAGGAGCTCCTCTTGGGGGGCCAACGTCCTGACTTTC
TRBD1	TRBV11-3	TRBJ1-5	.	CASSSGQNQPQHF	TGTGCCAGCAGCTCGGGACAGAATCAGCCCCAGCATTTT
.	TRBV5-4	TRBJ2-1	.	CASSLAGSTNEQFF	TGTGCCAGCAGCTTGGCAGGCTCGACGAACGAGCAGTTCTTC
.	TRBV5-6	TRBJ2-5	.	CASSLTTAKTQYF	TGTGCCAGCAGCTTGACTACGGCTAAGACCCAGTACTTC
.	TRBV20-1	TRBJ1-2	once	CSAWNSNGYTF	TGCAGTGCCTGGAACAGTAATGGCTACACCTTC
.	TRBV6-1	TRBJ1-2	.	CASSELQFGYTF	TGTGCCAGCAGTGAATTACAGTTTGGCTACACCTTC
.	TRBV19	TRBJ1-4	once	CASSGGPTNEKLFF	TGTGCCAGTAGTGGAGGTCCAACTAATGAAAAACTGTTTTTT
.	TRBV2	TRBJ1-4	.	CASSVSEADEKLFF	TGTGCCAGCAGTGTCTCGGAGGCTGATGAAAAACTGTTTTTT
TRBD2	TRBV19	TRBJ2-6	once	CASSLGGGIGANVLTF	TGTGCCAGTAGTCTCGGGGGGGGCATAGGGGCCAACGTCCTGACTTTC
.	TRBV12-3/TRBV12-4	TRBJ1-2	.	CASSLGGGYGYTF	TGTGCCAGCAGTTTAGGAGGGGGCTATGGCTACACCTTC
.	TRBV5-6	TRBJ1-4	.	CASSLSTDRVNEKLFF	TGTGCCAGCAGCTTAAGCACGGACAGAGTAAATGAAAAACTGTTTTTT
TRBD1	TRBV24-1	TRBJ1-2	.	CATADRGGYGYTF	TGTGCCACTGCCGACAGGGGCGGCTATGGCTACACCTTC
TRBD2	TRBV5-1	TRBJ2-5	.	CASSLVSSGTAYQETQYF	TGCGCCAGCAGCTTGGTATCTAGCGGGACGGCGTACCAAGAGACCCAGTACTTC
TRBD1	TRBV14	TRBJ2-4	.	CASSPGTGGKNIQYF	TGTGCCAGCAGCCCAGGGACAGGGGGAAAAAACATTCAGTACTTC
.	TRBV15	TRBJ1-1	.	CATRHLAGALTEAFF	TGTGCCACCAGGCACCTTGCAGGGGCTTTGACTGAAGCTTTCTTT
TRBD1	TRBV5-8	TRBJ1-3	.	CASSSGTGVLSGNTIYF	TGTGCCAGCAGTTCCGGGACAGGGGTCCTCTCTGGAAACACCATATATTTT
.	TRBV9	TRBJ1-1	.	CASSVDPGAGNTEAFF	TGTGCCAGCAGCGTAGACCCAGGGGCTGGGAACACTGAAGCTTTCTTT
TRBD1	TRBV10-2	TRBJ2-1	.	CASSVTGGINEQFF	TGCGCCAGCAGTGTAACAGGGGGCATTAATGAGCAGTTCTTC
TRBD1	TRBV3-1/TRBV3-2	TRBJ1-2	.	CASSQGLQGADGYTF	TGTGCCAGCAGCCAAGGGTTACAGGGGGCGGATGGCTACACCTTC
.	TRBV5-1	TRBJ1-3	.	CASGIQPQGSGNTIYF	TGCGCCAGCGGAATCCAACCACAGGGCTCTGGAAACACCATATATTTT